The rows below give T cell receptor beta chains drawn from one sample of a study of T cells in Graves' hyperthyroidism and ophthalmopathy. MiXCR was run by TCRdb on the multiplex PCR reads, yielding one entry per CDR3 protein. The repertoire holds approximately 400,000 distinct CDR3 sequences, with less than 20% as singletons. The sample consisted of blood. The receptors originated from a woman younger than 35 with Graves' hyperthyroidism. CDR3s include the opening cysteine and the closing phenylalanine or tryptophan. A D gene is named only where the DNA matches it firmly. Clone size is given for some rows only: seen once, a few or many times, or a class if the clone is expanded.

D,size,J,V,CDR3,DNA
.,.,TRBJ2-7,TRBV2,CASSGERSSYEQYF,TGTGCCAGCAGTGGGGAAAGGAGCTCCTACGAGCAGTACTTC
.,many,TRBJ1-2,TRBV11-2,CASSLASTPWWGYTF,TGTGCCAGCAGCTTAGCCTCTACTCCCTGGTGGGGCTACACCTTC
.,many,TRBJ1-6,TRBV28,CASSVWDLNSPLHF,TGTGCCAGCAGCGTCTGGGACCTCAATTCACCCCTCCACTTT
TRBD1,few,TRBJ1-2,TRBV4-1,CASSSTRTGNDHGYTF,TGCGCCAGCAGCTCGACTCGGACAGGGAATGATCATGGCTACACCTTC
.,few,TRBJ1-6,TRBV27,CASSFWGNSPLHF,TGTGCCAGCAGTTTTTGGGGCAATTCACCCCTCCACTTT
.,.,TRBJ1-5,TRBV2,CASSGRDAPRQPQHF,TGTGCCAGCAGCGGCAGGGATGCCCCCAGGCAGCCCCAGCATTTT
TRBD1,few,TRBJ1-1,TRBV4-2,CASSHPGTGSNTEAFF,TGTGCCAGCAGCCACCCCGGGACAGGGTCCAACACTGAAGCTTTCTTT
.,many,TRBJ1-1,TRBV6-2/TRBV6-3,CASSPWTPWTEAFF,TGTGCCAGCAGCCCCTGGACACCATGGACTGAAGCTTTCTTT
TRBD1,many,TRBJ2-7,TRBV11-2,CASSFTGTGGFHEQYF,TGTGCCAGCAGCTTCACCGGGACAGGGGGCTTCCACGAGCAGTACTTC
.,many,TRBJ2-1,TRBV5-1,CATKDRDTTYNEQFF,TGCGCCACCAAGGACCGGGACACGACCTACAATGAGCAGTTCTTC
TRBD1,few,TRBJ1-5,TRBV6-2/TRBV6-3,CASSPVQGVNQPQHF,TGTGCCAGCAGTCCCGTGCAGGGGGTCAATCAGCCCCAGCATTTT
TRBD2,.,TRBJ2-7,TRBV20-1,CSARDLAGNYEQYF,TGCAGTGCTAGAGATCTAGCGGGGAACTACGAGCAGTACTTC
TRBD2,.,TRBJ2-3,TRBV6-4,CASSEGVGTSGRDTQYF,TGTGCCAGCAGTGAAGGGGTCGGGACTAGCGGCAGGGATACGCAGTATTTT
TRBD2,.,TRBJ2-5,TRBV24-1,CATSSGAGGPRETQYF,TGTGCCACCTCAAGCGGAGCGGGAGGGCCTAGGGAGACCCAGTACTTC
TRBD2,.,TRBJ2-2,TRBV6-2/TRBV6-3,CASSPSGTSGGYTGELFF,TGTGCCAGCAGTCCCTCCGGGACTAGCGGGGGTTACACCGGGGAGCTGTTTTTT
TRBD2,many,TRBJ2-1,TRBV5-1,CASSWRSSGSSYNEQFF,TGCGCCAGCAGCTGGAGAAGTAGCGGGAGCTCCTACAATGAGCAGTTCTTC
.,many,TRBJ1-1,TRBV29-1,CSVFRITEAFF,TGCAGCGTTTTCAGGATCACTGAAGCTTTCTTT
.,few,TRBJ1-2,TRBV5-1,CASSLGHKGVNYGYTF,TGCGCCAGCAGCTTGGGGCACAAGGGAGTTAACTATGGCTACACCTTC
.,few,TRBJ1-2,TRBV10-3,CAIKAGGIYGYTF,TGTGCCATCAAGGCTGGCGGGATTTATGGCTACACCTTC
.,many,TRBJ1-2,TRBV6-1,CASSEWPLLNYGYTF,TGTGCCAGCAGTGAATGGCCCCTCCTAAACTATGGCTACACCTTC
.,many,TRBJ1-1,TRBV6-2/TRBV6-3,CASGRGNTEAFF,TGTGCCAGCGGGCGGGGGAACACTGAAGCTTTCTTT
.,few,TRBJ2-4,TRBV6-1,CASSAQTLGVLAKNIQYF,TGTGCCAGCAGTGCCCAGACTCTAGGGGTCCTAGCCAAAAACATTCAGTACTTC
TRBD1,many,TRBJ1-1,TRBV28,CASNQGGSEAFF,TGTGCCAGCAACCAGGGGGGCAGTGAAGCTTTCTTT
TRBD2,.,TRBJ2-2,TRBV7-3,CASSQLAGAPHTGELFF,TGTGCCAGCAGCCAACTAGCGGGGGCCCCCCATACCGGGGAGCTGTTTTTT
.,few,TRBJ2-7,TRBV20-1,CSATLRASYEQYF,TGCAGTGCTACACTCCGGGCCTCCTACGAGCAGTACTTC
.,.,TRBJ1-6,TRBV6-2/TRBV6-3,CASSYSMPSQGRSPLHF,TGTGCCAGCAGTTACTCGATGCCATCACAGGGACGGTCACCCCTCCACTTT
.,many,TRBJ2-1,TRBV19,CASTGKRGGEQFF,TGTGCCAGTACTGGGAAAAGAGGTGGTGAGCAGTTCTTC
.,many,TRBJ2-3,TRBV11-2,CASSLRPGVNSDTQYF,TGTGCCAGCAGCCTCCGACCGGGAGTTAATTCAGATACGCAGTATTTT
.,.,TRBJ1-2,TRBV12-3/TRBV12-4,CASNPIGAPNYGYTF,TGTGCCAGCAACCCGATCGGGGCACCTAACTATGGCTACACCTTC
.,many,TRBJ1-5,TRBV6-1,CASTPHTDLSNQPQHF,TGTGCCAGCACCCCACATACCGACCTTTCCAATCAGCCCCAGCATTTT
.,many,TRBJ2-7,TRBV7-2,CASRRTPMIYEQYF,TGTGCCAGCAGAAGGACACCGATGATCTACGAGCAGTACTTC
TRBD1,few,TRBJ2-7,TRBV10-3,CAISASTGQGYEQYF,TGTGCCATCAGTGCTTCCACGGGACAGGGGTACGAGCAGTACTTC
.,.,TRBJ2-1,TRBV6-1,CASSYRGDNEQFF,TGTGCCAGCAGTTATCGCGGGGACAATGAGCAGTTCTTC
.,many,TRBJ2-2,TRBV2,CASSDASANTGELFF,TGTGCCAGCAGTGATGCCAGCGCGAACACCGGGGAGCTGTTTTTT
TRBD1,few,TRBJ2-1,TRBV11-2,CASSLAPGQGSYNEQFF,TGTGCCAGCAGCTTAGCCCCGGGACAGGGGTCCTACAATGAGCAGTTCTTC
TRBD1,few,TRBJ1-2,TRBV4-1,CASSQVQLQGAEGYTF,TGCGCCAGCAGCCAAGTTCAGCTACAGGGGGCTGAAGGCTACACCTTC
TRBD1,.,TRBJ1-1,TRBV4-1,CASSQPTGGKVEAFF,TGCGCCAGCAGCCAACCGACAGGGGGGAAAGTTGAAGCTTTCTTT
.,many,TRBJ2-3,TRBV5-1,CASSLEFGRFTDTQYF,TGCGCCAGCAGCTTGGAATTTGGGCGGTTCACAGATACGCAGTATTTT
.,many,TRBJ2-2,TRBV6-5,CASSYSVDTGELFF,TGTGCCAGCAGTTACTCCGTGGACACCGGGGAGCTGTTTTTT
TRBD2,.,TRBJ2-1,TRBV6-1,CASTWSGTYNEQFF,TGTGCCAGCACCTGGAGCGGGACCTACAATGAGCAGTTCTTC
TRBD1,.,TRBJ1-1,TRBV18,CASSRSWTGDMNTEAFF,TGTGCCAGCTCGCGATCCTGGACAGGAGATATGAACACTGAAGCTTTCTTT
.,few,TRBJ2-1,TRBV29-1,CSVESQLEFF,TGCAGCGTTGAATCCCAGCTGGAGTTCTTC